These 20 T cell receptor beta chains were sequenced from one sample in a study of cytomegalovirus exposure and HLA in healthy donors. PCR involved 60 Vbeta and 13 Jbeta primers. Measured with immunoSEQ multiplex PCR; TCRdb has only the in-frame clones, and not every one. The repertoire consists of some 120,000 clones, with 78% occurring once and the leading ten covering 3.6%. Sequenced input: PBMCs. The receptor set was obtained from a man in his forties in good health and CMV-seronegative.

The CDR3 region has the DNA TGTGCCAGCAGCTACGGACAGGGGAGGGATGAGCAGTTCTTC. This translates into CASSYGQGRDEQFF. The chain is built from TRBV7-7 and TRBJ2-1, with 9 nucleotides matching TRBD1. Germline trimming cut 4 bases from V and 8 bases from J; bases unmatched to any gene: 6. The CDR3 contains 14 residues. Germline V gene lookup returns CDR1 SSHAT and CDR2 FNYEAQ (reference sequence).

This sequence joins TRBV11-1 and TRBJ2-2, with a weak D call TRBD1 (6 bases). The CDR3 runs 13 residues. V lost 6 bases and J 7 bases, leaving 12 bases between the germline ends. Looked up from germline, CDR1 is SGHAT and CDR2 is FQDESV (reference sequence). As DNA, the CDR3 is TGTGCCAGCAGACACAGGGTACGCGGGGAGCTGTTTTTT. Protein product: CASRHRVRGELFF.

V and J are TRBV7-9 and TRBJ2-2; possible D gene TRBD2, 5 bases. There are 14 residues in the CDR3. V lost 6 bases, J lost 7 bases, and 15 bases lay in between. CDR1 is SEHNR, CDR2 FQNEAQ, per germline (reference sequence). CDR3 region: CASRPALVIGELFF. The CDR3 nucleotides read TGTGCCAGCAGACCGGCACTAGTTATCGGGGAGCTGTTTTTT. Together with reference TRBV7-9 and TRBJ2-2, the CDR3 gives the full variable domain: DTGVSQNPRHKITKRGQNVTFRCDPISEHNRLYWYRQTLGQGPEFLTYFQNEAQLEKSRLLSDRFSAERPKGSFSTLEIQRTEQGDSAMYLCASRPALVIGELFFGEGSRLTVL.

DNA of the CDR3: TGTGCCATCACAGAACAGGGGCCAACTTCTGGGGCCAACGTCCTGACTTTC. The encoded protein is CAITEQGPTSGANVLTF. The chain has TRBV28 and TRBJ2-6; 7 bases line up with TRBD1. Trimming removed 10 bases from V and 1 base from J; junction bases left unmatched: 13. In germline, CDR1 is MDHEN, CDR2 SYDVKM. This CDR3 region has 17 residues.

The V and J genes are TRBV6-4 and TRBJ1-1; TRBD1 aligns across 9 bases. V dropped 4 bases and J dropped 4; count of bases not matched to a gene: 7. CDR3 length equals 15 residues. Germline assignment: CDR1 MRHNA and CDR2 SNTAGT. CDR3: CASSVGTGRSTEAFF. CDR3 sequence (DNA): TGTGCCAGCAGTGTTGGGACAGGGCGCAGCACTGAAGCTTTCTTT.

V usage is TRBV14 and J usage is TRBJ2-7; D remains ambiguous. Germline assignment: CDR1 SGHDN and CDR2 FVKESK. The CDR3 is 12 residues long. Trimming pared 4 bases from V and 4 bases from J, leaving 8 bases between. This chain's CDR3 is CASSPNYYEQYF. CDR3 DNA sequence: TGTGCCAGCAGCCCGAACTATTACGAGCAGTACTTC.

The rearrangement links TRBV18 to TRBJ2-7; the match to TRBD1 covers 8 bases. With V trimmed by 6 bases and J by 5 bases, 12 bases remained unmatched. The CDR3 extends over 15 amino acids. From germline, CDR1 is KGHSH and CDR2 LQKENI. CDR3: CASSPARTGNHEQYF. DNA of the CDR3: TGTGCCAGCTCCCCGGCTCGGACAGGGAATCACGAGCAGTACTTC.

The chain has TRBV19 and TRBJ2-1, with 7 bases identical to TRBD2. Germline trimming cut 8 bases from V and 0 bases from J; bases unmatched to any gene: 10. Per the germline V gene, CDR1 is LNHDA and CDR2 is SQIVND (reference sequence). This CDR3 region has 16 residues. CDR3 in DNA: TGTGCCAGTTCCCCAGGAGCGGGGCGCTCCTACAATGAGCAGTTCTTC. Its translation: CASSPGAGRSYNEQFF. Combining the CDR3 with reference TRBV19 and TRBJ2-1 gives the whole variable domain DGGITQSPKYLFRKEGQNVTLSCEQNLNHDAMYWYRQDPGQGLRLIYYSQIVNDFQKGDIAEGYSVSREKKESFPLTVTSAQKNPTAFYLCASSPGAGRSYNEQFFGPGTRLTVL.

This chain connects TRBV28 to TRBJ1-2; TRBD1 might be the D (5 bases). Trimming pared 3 bases from V and 4 bases from J, leaving 12 bases between. The CDR3 consists of 14 residues. Germline V CDR1 and CDR2: MDHEN, SYDVKM. The CDR3 protein is CASSFRRDSYGYTF. In DNA form, the CDR3 reads TGTGCCAGCAGTTTCCGCAGGGACTCCTATGGCTACACCTTC.

The CDR3 is CASSLGTSGTGELFF. CDR3 DNA sequence: TGTGCCAGCAGCTTAGGAACTAGCGGAACCGGGGAGCTGTTTTTT. V is TRBV11-2 and J is TRBJ2-2; 8 positions agree with TRBD2. CDR3 size: 15 residues. The V segment lost 1 base and the J segment 5 bases; nucleotides outside the gene matches: 3. Germline assignment: CDR1 SGHAT and CDR2 FQNNGV.

The chain recombines TRBV6-5 with TRBJ2-7; D is unresolved. CDR3 length equals 15 residues. CDR1 is MNHEY, CDR2 SVGAGI, per germline. Trimming took off 0 bases at V and 2 bases at J, with 11 bases between the two ends. CDR3 sequence: CASSYSHGAAYEQYF. The CDR3 coding sequence is TGTGCCAGCAGTTACTCACATGGAGCCGCCTACGAGCAGTACTTC.

The V call is TRBV7-8, the J call TRBJ2-5; 8 bases match TRBD2. The J segment lost 6 bases and the V segment lost 5 bases, leaving 11 bases of the junction unmatched. The CDR3 extends over 15 amino acids. Germline-derived CDR1 and CDR2 are SGHVS and FQNEAQ. This CDR3 reads CASSPTGTSVKTQYF. The CDR3 bases are TGTGCCAGCAGCCCCACCGGGACTAGTGTTAAGACCCAGTACTTC.

The table lists this clone with a count of one. The rearrangement links TRBV19 to TRBJ2-7; 7 bases line up with TRBD2. In germline, CDR1 is LNHDA, CDR2 SQIVND (reference sequence). V shed 5 bases, J shed 2 bases, and the junction held 6 bases outside the gene matches. CDR3 size: 14 residues. DNA of the CDR3: TGTGCCAGTAGTGTAAAAGCGGGGCCCTACGAGCAGTACTTC. This codes for CASSVKAGPYEQYF.

The gene calls are TRBV19 and TRBJ1-6, with 7 nucleotides matching TRBD1. The CDR3 contains 13 residues. Germline V CDR1 and CDR2: LNHDA, SQIVND (reference sequence). The V and J ends lost 5 bases and 10 bases, in that order; junction bases with no gene match: 5. CDR3 in amino acids: CASSVDRDSPLHF. The CDR3, as DNA: TGTGCCAGTAGTGTCGACAGGGACTCACCCCTCCACTTT. Full variable domain (outside the CDR3, taken from reference TRBV19 and TRBJ1-6): DGGITQSPKYLFRKEGQNVTLSCEQNLNHDAMYWYRQDPGQGLRLIYYSQIVNDFQKGDIAEGYSVSREKKESFPLTVTSAQKNPTAFYLCASSVDRDSPLHFGNGTRLTVT.

V usage is TRBV10-3 and J usage is TRBJ1-4, with D possibly being TRBD1 (6 bases). Trimming removed 0 bases at V and 4 bases at J, with 9 bases between. Per germline, CDR1 ENHRY and CDR2 SYGVKD. CDR3 length: 15 amino acids. CDR3 loop: CAISESGQNNEKLFF. CDR3 in DNA: TGTGCCATCAGTGAGTCCGGACAGAATAATGAAAAACTGTTTTTT.

This rearrangement joins TRBV25-1 to TRBJ2-6, with 12 nucleotides matching TRBD1. From germline, CDR1 is MGHDK and CDR2 SYGVNS. With V trimmed by 6 bases and J by 2 bases, 8 bases remained unmatched. This CDR3 is 18 amino acids long. CDR3 protein: CASSLVGTGGAGANVLTF. CDR3 nucleotides: TGTGCCAGCAGCCTAGTAGGGACAGGGGGCGCTGGGGCCAACGTCCTGACTTTC.

This clone appeared a few times. The J gene is TRBJ1-1, the V gene TRBV19; 10 bases match TRBD1. Germline V CDR1 and CDR2: LNHDA, SQIVND (reference sequence). The junction had 1 base not matched to a gene; V was cut back by 5 bases and J by 1 base. The CDR3 totals 14 residues. The CDR3: CASSWDRGNTEAFF. DNA for the CDR3: TGTGCCAGTAGTTGGGACAGGGGGAACACTGAAGCTTTCTTT.

The genes are TRBV15 and TRBJ1-1; no clear D gene. CDR3 length: 15 residues. Per germline, CDR1 LNHNV and CDR2 YYDKDF (reference sequence). Trimming removed 0 bases at V and 2 bases at J, with 10 bases between. The CDR3 DNA is TGTGCCACCAGCAGAGATGGAGACTCCAACACTGAAGCTTTCTTT. Encoded protein: CATSRDGDSNTEAFF.

This rearrangement joins TRBV19 to TRBJ2-1, with 7 bases fitting TRBD2. This CDR3 is 16 amino acids long. The germline CDR1 and CDR2 sequences are LNHDA and SQIVND (reference sequence). V shed 3 bases and J 2 bases; nucleotides not matched to a gene: 7. The CDR3 loop reads CASSISPAGTYNEQFF. The CDR3 DNA reads TGTGCCAGTAGTATTTCCCCAGCGGGGACCTACAATGAGCAGTTCTTC.

The chain links TRBV9 to TRBJ2-5; 8 bases fit TRBD1. Germline V lookup: CDR1 SGDLS, CDR2 YYNGEE. V was pared by 3 bases and J by 4 bases, with 8 bases of the junction left unmatched. There are 15 residues in the CDR3. The CDR3 protein is CASSGRQGSAETQYF. CDR3 sequence (DNA): TGTGCCAGCAGCGGACGACAGGGGTCGGCAGAGACCCAGTACTTC.